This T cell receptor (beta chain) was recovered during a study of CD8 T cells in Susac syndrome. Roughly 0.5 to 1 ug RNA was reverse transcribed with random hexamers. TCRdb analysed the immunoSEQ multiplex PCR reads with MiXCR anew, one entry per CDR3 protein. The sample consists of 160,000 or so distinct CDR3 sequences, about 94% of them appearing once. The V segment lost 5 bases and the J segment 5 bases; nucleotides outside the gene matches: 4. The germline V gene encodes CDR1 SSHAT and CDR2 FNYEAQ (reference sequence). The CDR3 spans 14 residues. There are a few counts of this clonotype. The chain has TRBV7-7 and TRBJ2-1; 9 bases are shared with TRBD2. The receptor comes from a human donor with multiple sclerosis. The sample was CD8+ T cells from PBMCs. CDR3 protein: CASSLSGGHNEQFF. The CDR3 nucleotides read TGTGCCAGCAGCCTTAGCGGGGGCCACAATGAGCAGTTCTTC.